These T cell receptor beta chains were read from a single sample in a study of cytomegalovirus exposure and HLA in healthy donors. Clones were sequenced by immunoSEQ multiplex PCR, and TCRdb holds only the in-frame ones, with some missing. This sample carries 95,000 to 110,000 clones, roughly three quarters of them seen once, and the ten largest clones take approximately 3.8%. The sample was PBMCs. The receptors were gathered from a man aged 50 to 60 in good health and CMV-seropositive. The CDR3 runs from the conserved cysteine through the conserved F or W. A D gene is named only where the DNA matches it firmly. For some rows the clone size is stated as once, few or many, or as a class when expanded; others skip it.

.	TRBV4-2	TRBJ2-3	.	CASSQDRDTSFTDTQYF	TGTGCCAGCAGCCAAGATCGGGACACATCTTTCACAGATACGCAGTATTTT
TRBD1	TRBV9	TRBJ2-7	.	CASSVAGTGGNEQYF	TGTGCCAGCAGCGTAGCTGGGACAGGGGGCAACGAGCAGTACTTC
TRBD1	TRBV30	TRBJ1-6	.	CAGQPGTENSPLHF	TGTGCCGGTCAACCAGGGACAGAGAATTCACCCCTCCACTTT
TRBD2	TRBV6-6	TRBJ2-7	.	CASGASGPTYEQYF	TGTGCCAGCGGTGCTAGCGGGCCGACCTACGAGCAGTACTTC
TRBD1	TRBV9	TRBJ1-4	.	CASSARGQGEEKLFF	TGTGCCAGCAGCGCCCGGGGACAGGGGGAAGAAAAACTGTTTTTT
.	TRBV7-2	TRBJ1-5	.	CASTSNGGGNNQPQHF	TGTGCCAGCACCTCAAACGGGGGGGGGAACAATCAGCCCCAGCATTTT
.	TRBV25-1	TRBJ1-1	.	CASRGLAEAFF	TGTGCCAGCAGGGGGCTGGCTGAAGCTTTCTTT
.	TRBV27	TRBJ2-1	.	CASSQPGLYNEQFF	TGTGCCAGCAGTCAACCGGGACTCTACAATGAGCAGTTCTTC
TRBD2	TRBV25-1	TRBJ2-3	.	CASSPTSRLADFTNTQYF	TGTGCCAGCAGTCCGACATCCCGACTAGCGGATTTCACGAATACGCAGTATTTT
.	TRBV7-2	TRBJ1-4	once	CASSPGAVQGNEKLFF	TGTGCCAGCAGCCCAGGGGCCGTGCAGGGTAACGAAAAACTGTTTTTT
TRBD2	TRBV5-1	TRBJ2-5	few	CASSHSTSGRGETQYF	TGCGCCAGCAGCCATTCTACTAGCGGGAGAGGAGAGACCCAGTACTTC
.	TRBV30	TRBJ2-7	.	CAWSPQGYEQYF	TGTGCCTGGAGTCCACAGGGCTACGAGCAGTACTTC
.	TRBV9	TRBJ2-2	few	CASSPRGPKNTGELFF	TGTGCCAGCAGCCCCCGAGGGCCCAAAAACACCGGGGAGCTGTTTTTT
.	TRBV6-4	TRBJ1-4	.	CASSDPPLDRFHNEKLFF	TGTGCCAGCAGTGACCCGCCCTTAGACAGGTTCCACAATGAAAAACTGTTTTTT
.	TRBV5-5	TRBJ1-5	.	CASSSGDLPSNQPQHF	TGTGCCAGCAGCTCAGGGGACCTCCCTAGCAATCAGCCCCAGCATTTT
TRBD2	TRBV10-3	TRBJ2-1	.	CAIAGTSSVDEQFF	TGTGCCATCGCCGGGACTAGCTCCGTGGATGAGCAGTTCTTC
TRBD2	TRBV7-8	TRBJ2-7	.	CASSLVGRAHEQYF	TGTGCCAGCAGCTTGGTCGGGAGGGCCCACGAGCAGTACTTC
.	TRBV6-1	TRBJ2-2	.	CASSDREHGELFF	TGTGCCAGCAGTGACAGGGAACACGGGGAGCTGTTTTTT
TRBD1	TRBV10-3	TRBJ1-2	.	CAISGGQDPYGYTF	TGTGCCATCAGTGGAGGACAGGACCCCTATGGCTACACCTTC
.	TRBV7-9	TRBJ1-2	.	CASSPQKNGYTF	TGTGCCAGCAGCCCACAAAAGAATGGCTACACCTTC
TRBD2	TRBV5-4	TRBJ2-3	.	CASSPMGGSLPDTQYF	TGTGCCAGCAGCCCTATGGGCGGGAGTCTCCCAGATACGCAGTATTTT
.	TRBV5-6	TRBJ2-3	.	CASSLAAGDTQYF	TGTGCCAGCAGCTTGGCAGCGGGAGATACGCAGTATTTT